This TCR beta chain originates from a study of T cell responses to AZD1222 COVID-19 vaccine. Study conclusions and caveats: Donors skewed white British and female; clonal diversity was possibly underestimated. Spike was spanned by vaccine-associated CD4 TCRs, which were dominant at 160-218 and 743-854.

The data were produced by immunoSEQ multiplex PCR, yet TCRdb's version contains in-frame clones alone and is incomplete. The data contain some 130,000 clones, roughly 85% of them singletons. Note on this clone: Its target is unknown.

CDR1 MNHNS and CDR2 SASEGT come from the germline V gene. The CDR3 has 14 amino acids. The V end lost 0 bases, the J end lost 6 bases, and 6 bases lay between the germline ends. V is TRBV6-1 and J is TRBJ1-6; D uncertain. This clonotype originated in an adult who received the MenACWY meningococcal vaccine as a control. The sequencing here drew on peripheral blood, taken 28 days after the second dose of the MenACWY control vaccine. In nucleotides, the CDR3 is TGTGCCAGCAGTGAAGCGGGGTTTAATTCACCCCTCCACTTT. Amino acid sequence: CASSEAGFNSPLHF.